This T cell receptor (beta chain) derives from a study of brain T cells in children with intractable seizures listed by TCRdb under 2021. Describing the broader study: Resected brain tissue from 50 or so pediatric epilepsy surgery cases was initially screened for immune gene transcripts with a NanoString immunology panel. Among the roughly 12 selected surgery cases, pre-surgery blood was additionally sequenced for eight, leaving four cases with brain tissue only.

This specimen's time point label, interpreted: resected brain tissue, or blood drawn just prior to surgery. The surgery cases with the highest brain T cell transcript signatures were chosen for TCR beta chain sequencing of brain tissue, and also of blood when blood was available. Before surgery, the patients had been given at least one anti-epileptic drug. The TCR-sequenced patients were children whose drug-resistant epilepsy was caused by tuberous sclerosis complex, focal cortical dysplasia, Rasmussen encephalitis or hemimegalencephaly. Blood was drawn right before the epilepsy surgery. The Monarch genomic DNA purification kit was used to extract bulk genomic DNA from unsorted brain tissue and whole blood. This clone was recorded once. This receptor's antigen is unknown. Base qualities are not recorded, but no much larger clone differs from it by a single base. The investigation overall reported the following: Because sequencing depth was different between pre-surgery and post-surgery blood, clones absent from the pre-surgery sample may reflect undersampling. The patients' HCMV serostatus was not known, and viral specificity was inferred solely from CDR3 sequence similarity.

The CDR3 sequence holds 14 residues, the cysteine and phenylalanine included. Here the CDR3 DNA is all that survives: 42 bases in frame from base 1. CDR1 MGHRA and CDR2 YSYEKL are derived from the germline V gene. Trimming costs V 3 bases and J 7 bases, and their ends lie 13 bases apart. The immunoSEQ assay was applied to genomic DNA to generate the TCR beta chain sequences. On the authors' methods: CDR3 sequences that did not begin with the conserved framework cysteine at position 104 were removed manually. Clonality was calculated as one minus the normalized Shannon's Diversity Index, with values ranging from 0 (maximal diversity) to 1 (oligoclonal). Differences in the frequency of the same CDR3 between samples, such as brain versus blood, were assessed with chi-squared comparison-of-proportions tests. Public clonotypes were identified by searching immuneACCESS, and similarity to known antiviral clonotypes was assessed with the VDJdb browser. As stored in TCRdb, this immuneACCESS dataset retains in-frame rearrangements with V and J assigned. A fraction of the clones does not appear; measured against another copy, unresolved V genes explain less than half of the discrepancy, and the remainder lacks a known reason. D and trimming were read from the DNA, whereas the V and J calls and clone size are those reported in that table. This sample comprises about 80,000 clones, approximately 89% of them detected only once. Jointly, the top ten make up around 25% of the sample.

The receptor was derived from a girl between 2 and 10 years old with Rasmussen encephalitis and intractable seizures. Sequences were derived from peripheral blood, sampled at surgery. This chain is built from TRBV4-1 and TRBJ2-1; perhaps TRBD2 is the D gene, with 5 bases matching. The DNA sequence is as follows: TGCGCCAGCAGCCACGCTCCGAGAGGGAATGAGCAGTTCTTC. It encodes CASSHAPRGNEQFF.